A selection of T cell receptor beta chains follows, all from one sample in a study of T-cell reconstitution after alpha-beta-depleted transplantation in children. TCRdb itself ran the PCR reads through MiXCR, one entry per CDR3 protein. The repertoire holds approximately 230,000 distinct CDR3 sequences, with 20% to 30% as singletons. The sequences come from PBMCs, mostly from graft donor cells, collected 360 days after TCRalphabeta/CD19-depleted stem cell transplant. The receptors stem from a female patient aged 2-9 years who had a stem cell transplant for congenital amegakaryocytic thrombocytopenia, so the T cells may come from the graft donor. CDR3s include the opening cysteine and the closing phenylalanine or tryptophan. The order of the fields is J gene, clone size, CDR3 length, V gene, D gene, CDR3 DNA, CDR3 protein. D genes are given only for firm matches. Clone size is stated in some rows and not others, as once, few, many or a class when expanded.

j_call: TRBJ1-1; clone_size: few; cdr3_length: 13; v_call: TRBV7-8; d_call: .; cdr3_nt: TGTGCCAGCAGCGGATGGGTGAACACTGAAGCTTTCTTT; cdr3_aa: CASSGWVNTEAFF
j_call: TRBJ2-3; clone_size: .; cdr3_length: 20; v_call: TRBV4-1; d_call: TRBD1; cdr3_nt: TGCGCCAGCAGCCAAGATCAAGATGCCCGGGACAGGGGCGCTCGGGATACGCAGTATTTT; cdr3_aa: CASSQDQDARDRGARDTQYF
j_call: TRBJ2-6; clone_size: few; cdr3_length: 17; v_call: TRBV28; d_call: TRBD1; cdr3_nt: TGTGCCAGCAGTCTTCGACAGGGGGCGTTAGGGGCCAACGTCCTGACTTTC; cdr3_aa: CASSLRQGALGANVLTF
j_call: TRBJ1-4; clone_size: few; cdr3_length: 14; v_call: TRBV28; d_call: .; cdr3_nt: TGTGCCAGCAGTTTACAGGGAGTAGAGGAAAAACTGTTTTTT; cdr3_aa: CASSLQGVEEKLFF
j_call: TRBJ2-5; clone_size: .; cdr3_length: 13; v_call: TRBV12-3/TRBV12-4; d_call: .; cdr3_nt: TGTGCCAGCAGTTTGGCAGGATGGGAGACCCAGTACTTC; cdr3_aa: CASSLAGWETQYF
j_call: TRBJ1-5; clone_size: few; cdr3_length: 14; v_call: TRBV29-1; d_call: .; cdr3_nt: TGCAGCGTTGGCGAGGGGCCCTTCAATCAGCCCCAGCATTTT; cdr3_aa: CSVGEGPFNQPQHF
j_call: TRBJ2-1; clone_size: .; cdr3_length: 14; v_call: TRBV20-1; d_call: TRBD2; cdr3_nt: TGCAGTGCTGGCGGGGGGGGTAGCTACAATGAGCAGTTCTTC; cdr3_aa: CSAGGGGSYNEQFF
j_call: TRBJ2-3; clone_size: few; cdr3_length: 12; v_call: TRBV10-3; d_call: .; cdr3_nt: TGTGCCACCGCCAGGATCACAGATACGCAGTATTTT; cdr3_aa: CATARITDTQYF
j_call: TRBJ2-1; clone_size: few; cdr3_length: 18; v_call: TRBV6-2/TRBV6-3; d_call: .; cdr3_nt: TGTGCCAGCAGTTACCCGCCCCCTGCAACAAGCTCCTACAATGAGCAGTTCTTC; cdr3_aa: CASSYPPPATSSYNEQFF
j_call: TRBJ2-5; clone_size: .; cdr3_length: 15; v_call: TRBV6-1; d_call: TRBD2; cdr3_nt: TGTGCCAGCAGTGAAGCTGGGACTAGCTCTGAGACCCAGTACTTC; cdr3_aa: CASSEAGTSSETQYF
j_call: TRBJ2-7; clone_size: many; cdr3_length: 14; v_call: TRBV7-9; d_call: .; cdr3_nt: TGTGCCAGCAGCTACACAGGGTTCGGGTACGAGCAGTACTTC; cdr3_aa: CASSYTGFGYEQYF
j_call: TRBJ1-5; clone_size: .; cdr3_length: 12; v_call: TRBV2; d_call: .; cdr3_nt: TGTGCCAGCGGAACCCATGATCAGCCCCAGCATTTT; cdr3_aa: CASGTHDQPQHF
j_call: TRBJ1-5; clone_size: .; cdr3_length: 12; v_call: TRBV2; d_call: .; cdr3_nt: TGTGCCAGCAGTGGACAGAATCAGCCCCAGCATTTT; cdr3_aa: CASSGQNQPQHF
j_call: TRBJ2-1; clone_size: many; cdr3_length: 15; v_call: TRBV28; d_call: TRBD2; cdr3_nt: TGTGCCAGTACCGGGGGGACTAGGGCCTACAATGAGCAGTTCTTC; cdr3_aa: CASTGGTRAYNEQFF
j_call: TRBJ2-7; clone_size: .; cdr3_length: 12; v_call: TRBV12-3/TRBV12-4; d_call: .; cdr3_nt: TGTGCCAGCAGTTTACTTGACTACGAGCAGTACTTC; cdr3_aa: CASSLLDYEQYF
j_call: TRBJ2-3; clone_size: few; cdr3_length: 15; v_call: TRBV29-1; d_call: TRBD2; cdr3_nt: TGCAGCGCCCCGGTAGCGGGAGGGTTCACAGATACGCAGTATTTT; cdr3_aa: CSAPVAGGFTDTQYF
j_call: TRBJ1-1; clone_size: few; cdr3_length: 14; v_call: TRBV12-3/TRBV12-4; d_call: .; cdr3_nt: TGTGCCAGCAGTCCTTGGGGTAGGAACACTGAAGCTTTCTTT; cdr3_aa: CASSPWGRNTEAFF
j_call: TRBJ1-6; clone_size: .; cdr3_length: 15; v_call: TRBV7-9; d_call: TRBD1; cdr3_nt: TGTGCCAGCAGAAGAACAGGGGGTGTAAGTTCACCCCTCCACTTT; cdr3_aa: CASRRTGGVSSPLHF
j_call: TRBJ2-3; clone_size: .; cdr3_length: 16; v_call: TRBV7-2; d_call: .; cdr3_nt: TGTGCCAGCAGCCCCTACTCAACCCCGCTCAGCGATACGCAGTATTTT; cdr3_aa: CASSPYSTPLSDTQYF
j_call: TRBJ2-7; clone_size: .; cdr3_length: 13; v_call: TRBV5-1; d_call: TRBD1; cdr3_nt: TGCGCCATCATCCGGGACAGATCCTACGAGCAGTACTTC; cdr3_aa: CAIIRDRSYEQYF
j_call: TRBJ2-7; clone_size: many; cdr3_length: 13; v_call: TRBV5-1; d_call: .; cdr3_nt: TGCGCCAGCAGCGCGTCAAACAGGGACGAGCAGTACTTC; cdr3_aa: CASSASNRDEQYF
j_call: TRBJ2-2; clone_size: few; cdr3_length: 16; v_call: TRBV7-3; d_call: .; cdr3_nt: TGTGCCAGCAGCTTATTTGACTGGAGAGACACCGGGGAGCTGTTTTTT; cdr3_aa: CASSLFDWRDTGELFF
j_call: TRBJ2-7; clone_size: .; cdr3_length: 15; v_call: TRBV10-3; d_call: .; cdr3_nt: TGTGCCATCGCCTCAGGAGCCGTCCTCCCCTACGAGCAGTACTTC; cdr3_aa: CAIASGAVLPYEQYF
j_call: TRBJ1-5; clone_size: few; cdr3_length: 14; v_call: TRBV3-1; d_call: .; cdr3_nt: TGTGCCAGCAGCCAGGACGTAGTTGAACAGCCCCAGCATTTT; cdr3_aa: CASSQDVVEQPQHF
j_call: TRBJ1-5; clone_size: few; cdr3_length: 15; v_call: TRBV20-1; d_call: .; cdr3_nt: TGCAGTGCTAGTAGATCCGGGACTGCCAATCAGCCCCAGCATTTT; cdr3_aa: CSASRSGTANQPQHF
j_call: TRBJ2-7; clone_size: .; cdr3_length: 15; v_call: TRBV7-9; d_call: .; cdr3_nt: TGTGCCAGCAGCTTAGCCTGGGGGGAGATTCGCGAGCAGTACTTC; cdr3_aa: CASSLAWGEIREQYF
j_call: TRBJ2-3; clone_size: few; cdr3_length: 19; v_call: TRBV6-2/TRBV6-3; d_call: .; cdr3_nt: TGTGCCAGCAGTTGGGATTCCGGGACGACATCTACTAGCACAGATACGCAGTATTTT; cdr3_aa: CASSWDSGTTSTSTDTQYF
j_call: TRBJ2-5; clone_size: .; cdr3_length: 17; v_call: TRBV4-2; d_call: TRBD1; cdr3_nt: TGTGCCAGCAGCCAAGAATTAGTGGACAGGGTGCTGGAGACCCAGTACTTC; cdr3_aa: CASSQELVDRVLETQYF
j_call: TRBJ1-4; clone_size: .; cdr3_length: 13; v_call: TRBV14; d_call: .; cdr3_nt: TGTGCCAGCTCGTCGGGCGCGGGTGAAAAACTGTTTTTT; cdr3_aa: CASSSGAGEKLFF
j_call: TRBJ2-7; clone_size: few; cdr3_length: 14; v_call: TRBV7-2; d_call: TRBD2; cdr3_nt: TGTGCCAGCAGCGCCACTAGCGGGAGGTACGAGCAGTACTTC; cdr3_aa: CASSATSGRYEQYF
j_call: TRBJ1-4; clone_size: few; cdr3_length: 15; v_call: TRBV12-3/TRBV12-4; d_call: TRBD1; cdr3_nt: TGTGCCAGCATGGACAGGGGGCGGACTAATGAAAAACTGTTTTTT; cdr3_aa: CASMDRGRTNEKLFF
j_call: TRBJ2-2; clone_size: .; cdr3_length: 15; v_call: TRBV2; d_call: .; cdr3_nt: TGTGCCAGCACTTACTGGCGGGGGAACACCGGGGAGCTGTTTTTT; cdr3_aa: CASTYWRGNTGELFF
j_call: TRBJ2-3; clone_size: .; cdr3_length: 13; v_call: TRBV25-1; d_call: TRBD2; cdr3_nt: TGTGCCAGCAGTGAAAGTTCAGCGGGAGGGCAGTATTTT; cdr3_aa: CASSESSAGGQYF
j_call: TRBJ2-3; clone_size: many; cdr3_length: 13; v_call: TRBV2; d_call: .; cdr3_nt: TGTGCCAGCAGTGAGGAGACTTACGGTACGCAGTATTTT; cdr3_aa: CASSEETYGTQYF
j_call: TRBJ2-1; clone_size: .; cdr3_length: 18; v_call: TRBV15; d_call: TRBD2; cdr3_nt: TGTGCCACCACTGGGGGACTAGCGGGTATATACAGCTACAATGAGCAGTTCTTC; cdr3_aa: CATTGGLAGIYSYNEQFF
j_call: TRBJ2-5; clone_size: few; cdr3_length: 13; v_call: TRBV11-2; d_call: .; cdr3_nt: TGTGCCAGCAGCTTACAGCTAGGGGAGACCCAGTACTTC; cdr3_aa: CASSLQLGETQYF
j_call: TRBJ2-4; clone_size: .; cdr3_length: 16; v_call: TRBV12-3/TRBV12-4; d_call: .; cdr3_nt: TGTGCCAGCAGCACTCAACCACTAGCTCGACTAAACATTCAGTACTTC; cdr3_aa: CASSTQPLARLNIQYF
j_call: TRBJ2-7; clone_size: .; cdr3_length: 14; v_call: TRBV11-2; d_call: .; cdr3_nt: TGTGCCAGCAGCTTTCAGGGATTTCCCTCCGAGCAGTACTTC; cdr3_aa: CASSFQGFPSEQYF
j_call: TRBJ2-7; clone_size: few; cdr3_length: 16; v_call: TRBV5-1; d_call: TRBD1; cdr3_nt: TGCGCCAGCAGCTTGCGGCCGACAGGGCACGACTACGAGCAGTACTTC; cdr3_aa: CASSLRPTGHDYEQYF
j_call: TRBJ2-5; clone_size: .; cdr3_length: 16; v_call: TRBV20-1; d_call: TRBD2; cdr3_nt: TGCAGTGCTAGAGACTCCGGGACTACTCGAATGGAGACCCAGTACTTC; cdr3_aa: CSARDSGTTRMETQYF
j_call: TRBJ2-2; clone_size: .; cdr3_length: 15; v_call: TRBV7-3; d_call: .; cdr3_nt: TGTGCCAGCAGCTTACTAGCGCGTAACACCGGGGAGCTGTTTTTT; cdr3_aa: CASSLLARNTGELFF
j_call: TRBJ1-1; clone_size: few; cdr3_length: 11; v_call: TRBV2; d_call: .; cdr3_nt: TGTGCCAGCAGCCAGCACACTGAAGCTTTCTTT; cdr3_aa: CASSQHTEAFF
j_call: TRBJ2-1; clone_size: .; cdr3_length: 13; v_call: TRBV20-1; d_call: .; cdr3_nt: TGCAGTGCGGACCCAGCGCTCTACAATGAGCAGTTCTTC; cdr3_aa: CSADPALYNEQFF